The entry below describes one TCR beta chain. Time point defined: peak reinfection, 3 to 8 weeks after reinfection detection. TCR sequencing was done directly ex vivo on sorted cells, without expansion in vitro. The sample originates from a study of memory CD8 T cells in hepatitis C reinfection. Study summary: Chronic HCV followed reinfection in a couple of donors who cleared primary infection.

Sequenced by immunoSEQ multiplex PCR; TCRdb stores in-frame clones only, minus some. The sample shows over 35,000 clones, 70% to 90% of them seen only once. The CDR3 is made up of 17 amino acids. V lost 3 bases and J lost 6; bases outside the gene matches: 11. Germline lookup yields CDR1 WSHSY and CDR2 SAAADI. The V and J genes are TRBV10-2 and TRBJ2-1; 10 nucleotides match TRBD2. This receptor was identified in a young man with hepatitis C virus infection. Sequenced sample: naive CD8+ T cells sorted from blood. In nucleotides, the CDR3 is TGCGCCAGCAGTGACCTCTATACTAGCGGGGCGCCCAATGAGCAGTTCTTC. Translating gives CASSDLYTSGAPNEQFF.